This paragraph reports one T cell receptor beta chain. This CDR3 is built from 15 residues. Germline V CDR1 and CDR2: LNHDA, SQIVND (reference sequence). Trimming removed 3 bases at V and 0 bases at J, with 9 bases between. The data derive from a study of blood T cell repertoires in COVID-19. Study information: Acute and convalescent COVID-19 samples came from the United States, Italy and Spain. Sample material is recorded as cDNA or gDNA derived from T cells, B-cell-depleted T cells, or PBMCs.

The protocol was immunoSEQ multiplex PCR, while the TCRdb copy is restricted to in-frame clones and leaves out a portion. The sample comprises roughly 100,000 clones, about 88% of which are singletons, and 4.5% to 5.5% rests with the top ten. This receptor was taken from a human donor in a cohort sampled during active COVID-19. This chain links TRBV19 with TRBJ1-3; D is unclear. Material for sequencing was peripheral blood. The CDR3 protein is CASSIGWSSGNTIYF. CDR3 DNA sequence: TGTGCCAGTAGTATCGGGTGGAGCTCTGGAAACACCATATATTTT.